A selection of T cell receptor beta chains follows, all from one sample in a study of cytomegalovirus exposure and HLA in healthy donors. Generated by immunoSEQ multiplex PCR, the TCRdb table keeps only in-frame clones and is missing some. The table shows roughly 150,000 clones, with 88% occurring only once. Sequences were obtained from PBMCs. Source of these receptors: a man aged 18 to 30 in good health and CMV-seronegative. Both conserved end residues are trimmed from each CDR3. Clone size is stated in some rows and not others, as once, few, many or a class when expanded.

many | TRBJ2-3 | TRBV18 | ASSPLFSGTDTQY
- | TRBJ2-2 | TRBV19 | ASNPGQFGAGELF
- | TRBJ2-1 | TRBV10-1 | ASSLQGNEQF
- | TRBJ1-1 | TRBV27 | ASSHPSGNTEAF
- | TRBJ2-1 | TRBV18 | ASSPGLGGYNEQF
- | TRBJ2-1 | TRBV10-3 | AIRPGQGAYNEQF
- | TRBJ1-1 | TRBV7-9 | ASSPTGANTEAF
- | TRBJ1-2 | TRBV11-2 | ASSLSGLVGYGYT
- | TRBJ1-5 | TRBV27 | ASSFAGGQPQH
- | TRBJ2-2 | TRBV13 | ASSSPPTTSLTGELF
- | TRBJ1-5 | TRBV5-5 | ASSPEYSNQPQH
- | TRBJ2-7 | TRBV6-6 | ASSFLRGQAYEQY
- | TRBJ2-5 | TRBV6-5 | ASREPGLETQY
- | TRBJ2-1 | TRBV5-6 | ASSLELAGVGEQF
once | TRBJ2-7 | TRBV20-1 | SASLRGEQY
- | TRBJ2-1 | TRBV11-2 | ASSLDQTGIHEQF